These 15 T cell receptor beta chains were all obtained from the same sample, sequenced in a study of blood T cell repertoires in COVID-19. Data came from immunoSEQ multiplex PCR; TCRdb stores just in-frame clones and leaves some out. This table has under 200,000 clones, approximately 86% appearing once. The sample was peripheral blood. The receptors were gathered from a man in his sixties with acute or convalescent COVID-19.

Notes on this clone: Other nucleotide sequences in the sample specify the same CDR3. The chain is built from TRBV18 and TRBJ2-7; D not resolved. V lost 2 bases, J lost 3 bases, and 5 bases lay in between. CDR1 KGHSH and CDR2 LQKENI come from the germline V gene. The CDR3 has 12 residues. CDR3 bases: TGTGCCAGCTCACCAACGAGCTACGAGCAGTACTTC. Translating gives CASSPTSYEQYF.

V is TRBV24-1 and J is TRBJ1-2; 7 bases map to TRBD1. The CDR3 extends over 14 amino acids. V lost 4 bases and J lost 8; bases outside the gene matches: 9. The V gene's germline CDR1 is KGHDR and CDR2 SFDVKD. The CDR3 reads CATSDPDRVRGYTF. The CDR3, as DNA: TGTGCCACCAGTGACCCCGACAGGGTGAGGGGCTACACCTTC.

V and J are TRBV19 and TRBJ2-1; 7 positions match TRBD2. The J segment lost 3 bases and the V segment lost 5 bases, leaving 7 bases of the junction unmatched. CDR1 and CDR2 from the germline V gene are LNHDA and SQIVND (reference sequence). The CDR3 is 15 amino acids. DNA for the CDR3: TGTGCCAGTAGTCGGGGGAGGGTAATCTACAATGAGCAGTTCTTC. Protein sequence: CASSRGRVIYNEQFF.

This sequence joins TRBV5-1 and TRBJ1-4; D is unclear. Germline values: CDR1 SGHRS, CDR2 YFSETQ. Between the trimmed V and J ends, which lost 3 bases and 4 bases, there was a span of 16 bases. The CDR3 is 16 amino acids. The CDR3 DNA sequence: TGCGCCAGCAGCTCTGACGGAGGGCCTTATAATGAAAAACTGTTTTTT. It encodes CASSSDGGPYNEKLFF.

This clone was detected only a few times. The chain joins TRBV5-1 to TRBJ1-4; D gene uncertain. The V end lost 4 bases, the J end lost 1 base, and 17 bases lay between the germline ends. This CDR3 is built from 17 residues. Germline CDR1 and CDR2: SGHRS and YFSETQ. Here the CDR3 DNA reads TGCGCCAGCAGCCCTAACCCATTCCGGGTAACTAATGAAAAACTGTTTTTT. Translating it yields CASSPNPFRVTNEKLFF.

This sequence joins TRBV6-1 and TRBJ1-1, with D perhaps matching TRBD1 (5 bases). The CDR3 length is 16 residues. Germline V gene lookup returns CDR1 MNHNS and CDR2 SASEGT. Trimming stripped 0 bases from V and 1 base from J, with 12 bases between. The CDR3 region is CASSEAEGRGNTEAFF. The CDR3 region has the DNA TGTGCCAGCAGTGAAGCGGAGGGGAGGGGGAACACTGAAGCTTTCTTT.

CDR3 in DNA: TGTGCCAGCAGTTCCGGGAGTTCCGCAGATACGCAGTATTTT. Translating gives CASSSGSSADTQYF. The rearrangement uses TRBV7-3 and TRBJ2-3; D is possibly TRBD2 (6 bases). Between the trimmed V and J ends, which lost 6 bases and 4 bases, there was a span of 14 bases. Germline loops: CDR1 SGHTA, CDR2 FQGTGA. CDR3 length: 14 amino acids.

In DNA form, the CDR3 reads TGTGCCAGCAGCCGGGGCCGGCACACTGAAGCTTTCTTT. Translated, it gives CASSRGRHTEAFF. The chain joins TRBV14 to TRBJ1-1, with TRBD1 as a possible D gene (5 bases). This CDR3 is built from 13 residues. CDR1 and CDR2 from the germline V gene are SGHDN and FVKESK. V was cut by 4 bases and J by 3 bases, with 9 bases left in between. The whole variable domain, remainder taken from reference TRBV14 and TRBJ1-1, is EAGVTQFPSHSVIEKGQTVTLRCDPISGHDNLYWYRRVMGKEIKFLLHFVKESKQDESGMPNNRFLAERTGGTYSTLKVQPAELEDSGVYFCASSRGRHTEAFFGQGTRLTVV.

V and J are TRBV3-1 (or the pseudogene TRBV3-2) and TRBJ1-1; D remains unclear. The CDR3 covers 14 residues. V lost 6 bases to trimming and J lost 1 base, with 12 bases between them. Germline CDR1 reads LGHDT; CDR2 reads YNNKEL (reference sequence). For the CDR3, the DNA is TGTGCCAGCAGACACAGAGCGGGGAACACTGAAGCTTTCTTT. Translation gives CASRHRAGNTEAFF.

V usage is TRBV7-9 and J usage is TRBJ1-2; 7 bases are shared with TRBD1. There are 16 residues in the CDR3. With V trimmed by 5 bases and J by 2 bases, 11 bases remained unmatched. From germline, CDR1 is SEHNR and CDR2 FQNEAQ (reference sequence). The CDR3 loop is CASSPQGLWGNYGYTF. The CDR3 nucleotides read TGTGCCAGCAGCCCACAGGGGTTGTGGGGAAACTATGGCTACACCTTC. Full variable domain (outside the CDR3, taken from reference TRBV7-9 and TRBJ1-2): DTGVSQNPRHKITKRGQNVTFRCDPISEHNRLYWYRQTLGQGPEFLTYFQNEAQLEKSRLLSDRFSAERPKGSFSTLEIQRTEQGDSAMYLCASSPQGLWGNYGYTFGSGTRLTVV.

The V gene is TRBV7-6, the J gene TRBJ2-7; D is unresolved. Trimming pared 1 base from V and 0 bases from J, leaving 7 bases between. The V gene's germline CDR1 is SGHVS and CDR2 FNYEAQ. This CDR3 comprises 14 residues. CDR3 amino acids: CASSLVVSSYEQYF. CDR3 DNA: TGTGCCAGCAGCTTAGTGGTTAGCTCCTACGAGCAGTACTTC.

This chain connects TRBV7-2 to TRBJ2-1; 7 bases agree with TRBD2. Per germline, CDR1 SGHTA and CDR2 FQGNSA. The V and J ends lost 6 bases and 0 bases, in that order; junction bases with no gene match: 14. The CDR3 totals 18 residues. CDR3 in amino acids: CASSSVPWRGSSYNEQFF. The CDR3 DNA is TGTGCCAGCAGTTCAGTCCCCTGGCGGGGGAGCTCCTACAATGAGCAGTTCTTC.

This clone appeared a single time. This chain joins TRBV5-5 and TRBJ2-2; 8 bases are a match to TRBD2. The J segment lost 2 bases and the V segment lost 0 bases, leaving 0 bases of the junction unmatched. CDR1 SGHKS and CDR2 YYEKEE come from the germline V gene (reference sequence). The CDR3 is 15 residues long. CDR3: CASSLVAGNTGELFF. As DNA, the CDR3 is TGTGCCAGCAGCTTGGTAGCGGGAAACACCGGGGAGCTGTTTTTT.

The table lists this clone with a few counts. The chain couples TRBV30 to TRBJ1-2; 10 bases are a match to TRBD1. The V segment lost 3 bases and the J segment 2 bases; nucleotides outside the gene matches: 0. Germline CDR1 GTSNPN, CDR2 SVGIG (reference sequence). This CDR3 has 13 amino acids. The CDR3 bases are TGTGCCTGGAGGGGACAGGGGAACTATGGCTACACCTTC. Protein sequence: CAWRGQGNYGYTF.

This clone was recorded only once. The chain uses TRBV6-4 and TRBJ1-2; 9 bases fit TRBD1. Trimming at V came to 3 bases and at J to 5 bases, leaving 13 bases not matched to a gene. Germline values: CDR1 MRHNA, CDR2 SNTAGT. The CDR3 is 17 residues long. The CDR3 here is CASSDIGTGPSGYGYTF. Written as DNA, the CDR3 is TGTGCCAGCAGTGATATAGGGACAGGGCCCTCCGGGTATGGCTACACCTTC.